These 17 T cell receptor beta chains originate from one sample sequenced in a study of blood T cell repertoires in COVID-19 (TCRdb year 2020). The library was built by means of the immunoSEQ multiplex PCR assay. TCRdb mirrors the immuneACCESS table, restricted to in-frame sequences. Some clones are absent from its copies; in checked studies, under half trace to an unresolved V gene, and the reason for the others is unknown. This sample has over 70,000 clones in its table, and roughly 83% of those were observed once. Jointly, the top ten make up about 6.9% of the sample. The sequenced sample consisted of peripheral blood. Receptors originate from a man aged 30-40 years with COVID-19, enrolled during active disease.

The CDR3 DNA reads TGTGCCAGCAGCTTATCCCCCGGGACAGGGAGAGAAAAACTGTTTTTT. Translated: CASSLSPGTGREKLFF. The chain links TRBV7-9 to TRBJ1-4; 9 bases are a match to TRBD1. The CDR3 totals 16 residues. The germline CDR1 and CDR2 sequences are SEHNR and FQNEAQ (reference sequence). V gave up 2 bases and J gave up 8 bases; unmatched junction bases: 9.

J is TRBJ2-1 and V is TRBV9, with D possibly being TRBD2 (7 bases). The CDR3 spans 15 residues. Per germline, CDR1 SGDLS and CDR2 YYNGEE. V was cut by 4 bases and J by 6 bases, with 17 bases left in between. CDR3 coding DNA: TGTGCCAGCAGCCCCGGGGGCGGGAGAAGCAATGAGCAGTTCTTC. It encodes CASSPGGGRSNEQFF.

The rearrangement links TRBV6-5 to TRBJ1-6, with unresolved D. Deletions cut 2 bases from V and 8 bases from J, with 10 bases between. This CDR3 comprises 14 residues. From germline, CDR1 is MNHEY and CDR2 SVGAGI. In nucleotides, the CDR3 is TGTGCCAGCAGTTACGGCAGGCTCCATTCACCCCTCCACTTT. Protein product: CASSYGRLHSPLHF.

The rearrangement joins TRBV3-1 (or the pseudogene TRBV3-2) to TRBJ1-1; D gene ambiguous. Germline CDR1 reads LGHDT; CDR2 reads YNNKEL (reference sequence). The CDR3 has 13 amino acids. Between the trimmed V and J ends, which lost 0 bases and 5 bases, there was a span of 7 bases. CDR3: CASSQDAGTEAFF. CDR3 nucleotide sequence: TGTGCCAGCAGCCAAGATGCGGGGACTGAAGCTTTCTTT.

CDR3 sequence reads: CASSPNTEAFF. CDR3 nucleotide sequence: TGTGCCAGCAGCCCAAACACTGAAGCTTTCTTT. The V gene is TRBV12-3 or TRBV12-4, the J gene TRBJ1-1; D gene ambiguous. With 6 bases removed from V and 2 bases from J, the gap between germline ends came to 4 bases. The CDR3 has 11 amino acids.

This clone was recorded a few times. The junction shows a germline mismatch at one end, possibly a read error. The rearrangement links TRBV7-7 to TRBJ1-1, with TRBD1 identical over 7 bases. CDR3 length equals 13 residues. Germline V gives CDR1 SSHAT, CDR2 FNYEAQ (reference sequence). CDR3 nucleotides: TGTGCTAGCAGCCAAGACAGGGACACTGAAGCTTTCTTT. It yields the protein CASSQDRDTEAFF.

The CDR3 protein is CASRSPSGELFF. Here the CDR3 DNA reads TGCGCCAGCAGGTCCCCTTCCGGGGAGCTGTTTTTT. J is TRBJ2-2 and V is TRBV5-1, with D uncertain. Trimming left V 5 bases short and J 6 bases short, with 8 bases between. This CDR3 has 12 amino acids. Germline CDR1 and CDR2: SGHRS and YFSETQ.

The chain couples TRBV30 to TRBJ2-1; TRBD2 matches at 15 bases. With V trimmed by 3 bases and J by 7 bases, 7 bases remained unmatched. The CDR3 spans 16 residues. Germline V lookup: CDR1 GTSNPN, CDR2 SVGIG (reference sequence). CDR3 region: CAWSPGGTSGRNEQFF. In DNA form, the CDR3 reads TGTGCCTGGAGCCCAGGGGGGACTAGCGGGAGGAATGAGCAGTTCTTC.

Here the CDR3 reads CASSPKDRGKYYGYTF. The DNA for the CDR3 is TGTGCCAGCAGCCCGAAGGACAGGGGTAAATACTATGGCTACACCTTC. The V call is TRBV7-9, the J call TRBJ1-2; 9 bases line up with TRBD1. CDR1 and CDR2 (germline): SEHNR, FQNEAQ (reference sequence). The V segment lost 5 bases and the J segment 3 bases; nucleotides outside the gene matches: 10. This CDR3 is built from 16 residues.

This chain links TRBV10-3 with TRBJ2-3, with 7 positions matching TRBD2. The CDR3 totals 15 residues. CDR1 is ENHRY, CDR2 SYGVKD, per germline. J gave up 4 bases and V 10 bases, and 14 bases lay outside the gene matches. The CDR3 loop is CATENGGSRADTQYF. CDR3 nucleotides: TGTGCCACCGAGAATGGCGGGAGTCGGGCAGATACGCAGTATTTT.

CDR3 in DNA: TGTGCCACCAGCTCAACGACAGGGCCCCGGAATGGCTACACCTTC. The encoded protein is CATSSTTGPRNGYTF. The chain joins TRBV15 to TRBJ1-2, with 7 nucleotides matching TRBD1. V lost 5 bases, J lost 6 bases, and 12 bases stayed unmatched. The CDR3 extends over 15 amino acids. Germline lookup yields CDR1 LNHNV and CDR2 YYDKDF (reference sequence). The entire variable domain, with the rest obtained from reference TRBV15 and TRBJ1-2, is as follows: DAMVIQNPRYQVTQFGKPVTLSCSQTLNHNVMYWYQQKSSQAPKLLFHYYDKDFNNEADTPDNFQSRRPNTSFCFLDIRSPGLGDTAMYLCATSSTTGPRNGYTFGSGTRLTVV.

The chain joins TRBV5-1 to TRBJ2-7; 11 nucleotides align to TRBD2. The germline V gene has CDR1 SGHRS and CDR2 YFSETQ. V gave up 0 bases and J gave up 4 bases; unmatched junction bases: 6. CDR3 size: 16 residues. The CDR3, as DNA: TGCGCCAGCAGCTTGGATGGTATAGCGGGAGGGTACGAGCAGTACTTC. Its protein product is CASSLDGIAGGYEQYF.

This clone was recorded once. This chain joins TRBV7-2 and TRBJ1-6; TRBD1 matches at 7 bases. This CDR3 has 14 residues. V shed 1 base and J 11 bases; nucleotides not matched to a gene: 5. Germline lookup yields CDR1 SGHTA and CDR2 FQGNSA. The CDR3 sequence is CASSLGTGHTPLHF. The CDR3 DNA reads as TGTGCCAGCAGCTTAGGGACAGGCCATACACCCCTCCACTTT.

The chain carries TRBV20-1 and TRBJ2-1; TRBD1 matches at 8 bases. This CDR3 has 14 residues. CDR1 and CDR2 (germline): DFQATT, SNEGSKA (reference sequence). V was clipped by 3 bases and J by 3 bases; unmatched bases: 4. The CDR3 loop is CSASDRGSYNEQFF. In DNA, the CDR3 is TGCAGTGCTAGTGACAGGGGAAGCTACAATGAGCAGTTCTTC.

For the CDR3, the DNA is TGTGCCAGCAGTACCGGGACAGGGAACTATGGCTACACCTTC. This codes for CASSTGTGNYGYTF. The rearrangement joins TRBV7-2 to TRBJ1-2; 9 nucleotides align to TRBD1. CDR1 and CDR2 from the germline V gene are SGHTA and FQGNSA. This CDR3 has 14 amino acids. J lost 2 bases, V lost 6 bases, and 4 bases had no gene match.

V and J are TRBV30 and TRBJ2-1, with D perhaps matching TRBD2 (5 bases). V lost 6 bases to trimming and J lost 6 bases, with 18 bases between them. This CDR3 region has 14 residues. Germline V gene data show CDR1 as GTSNPN and CDR2 as SVGIG (reference sequence). The chain's CDR3 is CACPRAVSINEQFF. The CDR3 bases are TGTGCCTGTCCGAGGGCAGTTTCGATCAATGAGCAGTTCTTC.

The rearrangement links TRBV30 to TRBJ1-4; TRBD1 matches at 7 bases. CDR3 length equals 14 residues. CDR1 is GTSNPN and CDR2 is SVGIG in the germline V gene (reference sequence). V gave up 3 bases and J gave up 3 bases; unmatched junction bases: 4. CDR3 bases: TGTGCCTGGAGGCGGGGACAGCCTAATGAAAAACTGTTTTTT. It yields the protein CAWRRGQPNEKLFF.